A selection of T cell receptor beta chains follows, all from one sample in a study of response to subunit inactivated influenza vaccine. TCRdb re-called the RT-PCR reads through MiXCR, storing one row per CDR3 protein. The sample yields 540,000 or so distinct CDR3 sequences, approximately 13% seen once. Sequenced material: PBMCs from blood, taken roughly 6 weeks after vaccination. Receptors originate from a man aged 50-59 years who received an inactivated influenza vaccine. Both conserved end residues are part of each CDR3.

TRBV29-1 | 14 | CSVRSTGGIYEQYF
TRBV11-1 | 14 | CASSARTVRDTQYF
TRBV18 | 15 | CASSRVSGITYEQYF
TRBV6-9 | 18 | CASSPLRPTPIAKNIQYF
TRBV7-6 | 15 | CASSLGHVSSYEQYF
TRBV29-1 | 13 | CSADGGGHTEAFF
TRBV25-1 | 14 | CASSEWTGGYGYTF
TRBV9 | 13 | CASSGGGLAPLHF
TRBV20-1 | 16 | CSAEGTSGSSYNEQFF
TRBV27 | 15 | CASRPDRAVNQPQHF
TRBV12-3/TRBV12-4 | 13 | CASSLAGGGELFF
TRBV3-1 | 13 | CASSQLSKETQYF
TRBV7-9 | 15 | CASSLFDRVEEKLFF
TRBV10-3 | 17 | CAISESPTVLSGNTIYF
TRBV27 | 15 | CASSAYGTVSYEQYF
TRBV12-3/TRBV12-4 | 11 | CASSRSYTQYF
TRBV29-1 | 13 | CSGRQGGGTEAFF
TRBV28 | 11 | CASRTSREQFF
TRBV10-3 | 14 | CAISPSGEYNEQFF
TRBV28 | 15 | CASSLAVKGDYGYTF